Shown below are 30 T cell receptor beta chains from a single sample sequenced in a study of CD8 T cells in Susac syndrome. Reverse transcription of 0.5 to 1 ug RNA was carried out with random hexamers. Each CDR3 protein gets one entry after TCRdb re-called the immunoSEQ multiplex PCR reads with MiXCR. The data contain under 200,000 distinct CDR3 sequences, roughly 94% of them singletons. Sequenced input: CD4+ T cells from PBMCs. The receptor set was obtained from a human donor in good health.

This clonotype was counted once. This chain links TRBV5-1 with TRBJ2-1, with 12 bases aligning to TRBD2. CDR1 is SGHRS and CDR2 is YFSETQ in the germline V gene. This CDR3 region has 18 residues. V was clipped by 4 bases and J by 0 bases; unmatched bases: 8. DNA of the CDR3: TGCGCCAGCAGCGGGCTAGCGGGAGGGCCCAGCTCCTACAATGAGCAGTTCTTC. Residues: CASSGLAGGPSSYNEQFF. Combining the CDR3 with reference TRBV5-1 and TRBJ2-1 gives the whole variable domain KAGVTQTPRYLIKTRGQQVTLSCSPISGHRSVSWYQQTPGQGLQFLFEYFSETQRNKGNFPGRFSGRQFSNSRSEMNVSTLELGDSALYLCASSGLAGGPSSYNEQFFGPGTRLTVL.

The CDR3 DNA follows: TGCAGTGCTCACTTTACGGGGGCTAGCACAGATACGCAGTATTTT. Amino acids: CSAHFTGASTDTQYF. The chain couples TRBV20-1 to TRBJ2-3; D tentatively reads TRBD1 or TRBD2 (6 bases each). The V gene lost 5 bases and the J gene lost 0 bases, with 15 bases spanning the gap. This CDR3 contains 15 residues. CDR1 and CDR2 (germline): DFQATT, SNEGSKA (reference sequence).

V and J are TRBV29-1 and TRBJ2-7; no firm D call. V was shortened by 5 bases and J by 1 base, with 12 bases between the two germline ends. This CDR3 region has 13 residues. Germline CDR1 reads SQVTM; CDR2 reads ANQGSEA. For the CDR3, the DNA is TGCAGCGTTCGTTGGGGTCCTTCCTACGAGCAGTACTTC. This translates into CSVRWGPSYEQYF.

The CDR3 sequence: CASRVLGVLTF. CDR3 nucleotides: TGCGCCAGCAGAGTCCTCGGGGTCCTGACTTTC. This rearrangement joins TRBV10-2 to TRBJ2-6; D remains unclear. Germline loops: CDR1 WSHSY, CDR2 SAAADI. CDR3 length: 11 residues. The V gene lost 6 bases and the J gene lost 13 bases, with 10 bases spanning the gap.

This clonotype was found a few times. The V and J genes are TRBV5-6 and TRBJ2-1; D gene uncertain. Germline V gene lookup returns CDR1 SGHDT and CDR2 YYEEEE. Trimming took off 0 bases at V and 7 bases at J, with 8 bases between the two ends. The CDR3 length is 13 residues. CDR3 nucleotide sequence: TGTGCCAGCAGCTTGGACAGAGTAAATGAGCAGTTCTTC. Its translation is CASSLDRVNEQFF.

The CDR3 DNA follows: TGTGCCTGGAGTGGGGGACTAGTAAATACGCAGTATTTT. Translated, it gives CAWSGGLVNTQYF. The chain couples TRBV30 to TRBJ2-3; 8 positions agree with TRBD2. Germline CDR1 GTSNPN, CDR2 SVGIG (reference sequence). V lost 1 base, J lost 7 bases, and 4 bases stayed unmatched. The CDR3 extends over 13 amino acids.

In DNA form, the CDR3 reads TGTGCCTGGAGCCGGACCCGGGAGACCCAGTACTTC. This sequence encodes CAWSRTRETQYF. The rearrangement joins TRBV30 to TRBJ2-5; D is uncertain. Germline loops: CDR1 GTSNPN, CDR2 SVGIG (reference sequence). This CDR3 is built from 12 residues. V was shortened by 3 bases and J by 5 bases, with 10 bases between the two germline ends.

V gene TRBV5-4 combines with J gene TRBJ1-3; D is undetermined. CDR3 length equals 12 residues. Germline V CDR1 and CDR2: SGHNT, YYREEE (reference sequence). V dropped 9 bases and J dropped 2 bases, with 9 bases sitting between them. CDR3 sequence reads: CAIEEPGNTIYF. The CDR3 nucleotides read TGTGCCATCGAAGAACCTGGAAACACCATATATTTT.

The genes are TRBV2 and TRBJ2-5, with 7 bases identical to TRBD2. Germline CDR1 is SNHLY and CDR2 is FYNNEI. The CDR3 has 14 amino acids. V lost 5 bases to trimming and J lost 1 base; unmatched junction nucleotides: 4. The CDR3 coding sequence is TGTGCCAGCAGTCCAACGGGGGGCCAAGAGACCCAGTACTTC. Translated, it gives CASSPTGGQETQYF.

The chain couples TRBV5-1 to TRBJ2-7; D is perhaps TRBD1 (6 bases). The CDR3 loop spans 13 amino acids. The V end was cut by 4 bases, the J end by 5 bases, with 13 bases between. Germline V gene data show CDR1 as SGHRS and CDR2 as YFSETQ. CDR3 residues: CASSTMWGHEQYF. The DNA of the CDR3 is TGCGCCAGCAGCACCATGTGGGGGCACGAGCAGTACTTC. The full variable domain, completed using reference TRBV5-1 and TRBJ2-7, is KAGVTQTPRYLIKTRGQQVTLSCSPISGHRSVSWYQQTPGQGLQFLFEYFSETQRNKGNFPGRFSGRQFSNSRSEMNVSTLELGDSALYLCASSTMWGHEQYFGPGTRLTVT.

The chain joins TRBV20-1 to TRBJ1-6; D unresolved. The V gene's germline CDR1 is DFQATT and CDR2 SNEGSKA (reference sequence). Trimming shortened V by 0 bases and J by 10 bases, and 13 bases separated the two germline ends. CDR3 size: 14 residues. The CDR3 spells CSARDQIAHSPLHF. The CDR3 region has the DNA TGCAGTGCTAGAGATCAAATAGCCCACTCACCCCTCCACTTT.

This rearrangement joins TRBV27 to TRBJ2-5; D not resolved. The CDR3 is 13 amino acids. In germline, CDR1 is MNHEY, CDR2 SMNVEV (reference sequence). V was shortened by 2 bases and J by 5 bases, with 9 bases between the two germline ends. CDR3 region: CASSLGRWETQYF. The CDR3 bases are TGTGCCAGCAGTTTAGGGCGGTGGGAGACCCAGTACTTC.

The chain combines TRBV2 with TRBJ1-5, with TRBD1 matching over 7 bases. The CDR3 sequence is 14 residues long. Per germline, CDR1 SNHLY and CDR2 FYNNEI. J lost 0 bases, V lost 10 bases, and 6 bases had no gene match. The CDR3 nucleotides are TGTGCCACCTGGGACAGCTATAGCAATCAGCCCCAGCATTTT. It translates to CATWDSYSNQPQHF. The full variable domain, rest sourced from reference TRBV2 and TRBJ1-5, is EPEVTQTPSHQVTQMGQEVILRCVPISNHLYFYWYRQILGQKVEFLVSFYNNEISEKSEIFDDQFSVERPDGSNFTLKIRSTKLEDSAMYFCATWDSYSNQPQHFGDGTRLSIL.

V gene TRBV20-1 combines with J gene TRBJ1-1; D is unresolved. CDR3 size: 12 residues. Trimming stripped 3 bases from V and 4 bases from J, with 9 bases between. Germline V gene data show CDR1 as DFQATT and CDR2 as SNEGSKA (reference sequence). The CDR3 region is CSASFGSTEAFF. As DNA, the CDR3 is TGCAGTGCTAGTTTCGGGAGCACTGAAGCTTTCTTT.

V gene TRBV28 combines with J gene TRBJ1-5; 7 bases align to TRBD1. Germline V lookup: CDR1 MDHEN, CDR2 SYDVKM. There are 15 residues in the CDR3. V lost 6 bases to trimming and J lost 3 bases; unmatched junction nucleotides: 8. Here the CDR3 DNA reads TGTGCCAGCAGAAAGACAGGGCTGATCAATCAGCCCCAGCATTTT. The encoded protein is CASRKTGLINQPQHF.

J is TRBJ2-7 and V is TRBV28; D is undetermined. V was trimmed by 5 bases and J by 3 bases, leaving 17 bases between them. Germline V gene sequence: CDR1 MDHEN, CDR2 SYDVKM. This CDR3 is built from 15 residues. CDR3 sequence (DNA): TGTGCCAGCAGTCCCCCCACAGCTACCTTCTACGAGCAGTACGTC. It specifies CASSPPTATFYEQYV.

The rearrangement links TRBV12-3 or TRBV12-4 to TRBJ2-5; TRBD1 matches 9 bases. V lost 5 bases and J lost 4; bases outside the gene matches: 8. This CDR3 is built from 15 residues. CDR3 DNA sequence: TGTGCCAGCAGTCCACCGGGACAGGGCCGAGAGACCCAGTACTTC. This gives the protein CASSPPGQGRETQYF.

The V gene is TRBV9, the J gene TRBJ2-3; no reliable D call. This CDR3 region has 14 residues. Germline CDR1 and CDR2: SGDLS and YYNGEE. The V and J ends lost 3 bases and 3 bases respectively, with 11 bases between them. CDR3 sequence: CASSARTDTDTQYF. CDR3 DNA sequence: TGTGCCAGCAGCGCCCGGACGGATACAGATACGCAGTATTTT.

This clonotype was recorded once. CDR3 sequence reads: CASSPGHHAYEQYF. In DNA form, the CDR3 reads TGTGCCAGCAGTCCGGGACACCATGCCTACGAGCAGTACTTC. The chain has TRBV11-2 and TRBJ2-7; maybe TRBD1 (6 bases). Per the germline V gene, CDR1 is SGHAT and CDR2 is FQNNGV. The ends were cut back, 6 bases at V and 2 bases at J, with 14 bases in the middle. The CDR3 spans 14 residues.

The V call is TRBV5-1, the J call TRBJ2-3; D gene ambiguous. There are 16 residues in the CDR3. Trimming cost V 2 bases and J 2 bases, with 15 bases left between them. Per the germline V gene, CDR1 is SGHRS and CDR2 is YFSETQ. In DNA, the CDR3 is TGCGCCAGCAGCTTCGTGCAGCTACTATACACAGATACGCAGTATTTT. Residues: CASSFVQLLYTDTQYF.

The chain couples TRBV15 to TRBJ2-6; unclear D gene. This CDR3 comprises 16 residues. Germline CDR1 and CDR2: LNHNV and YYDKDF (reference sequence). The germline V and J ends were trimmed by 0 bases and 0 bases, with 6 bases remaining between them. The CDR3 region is CATSRDTRSGANVLTF. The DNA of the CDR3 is TGTGCCACCAGCAGAGACACCCGCTCTGGGGCCAACGTCCTGACTTTC.

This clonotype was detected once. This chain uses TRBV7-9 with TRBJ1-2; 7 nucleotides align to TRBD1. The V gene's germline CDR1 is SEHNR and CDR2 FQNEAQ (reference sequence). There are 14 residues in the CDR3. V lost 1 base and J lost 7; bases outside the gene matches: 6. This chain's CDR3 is CASSLGSGGRGYTF. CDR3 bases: TGTGCCAGCAGCTTAGGGTCAGGGGGACGTGGCTACACCTTC. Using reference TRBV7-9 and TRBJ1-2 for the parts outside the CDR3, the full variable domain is DTGVSQNPRHKITKRGQNVTFRCDPISEHNRLYWYRQTLGQGPEFLTYFQNEAQLEKSRLLSDRFSAERPKGSFSTLEIQRTEQGDSAMYLCASSLGSGGRGYTFGSGTRLTVV.

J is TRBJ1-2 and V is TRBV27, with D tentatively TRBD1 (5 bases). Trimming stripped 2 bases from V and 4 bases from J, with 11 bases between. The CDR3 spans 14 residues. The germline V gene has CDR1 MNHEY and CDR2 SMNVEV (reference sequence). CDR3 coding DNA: TGTGCCAGCAGTTTACGCGGGGCGTTCTATGGCTACACCTTC. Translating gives CASSLRGAFYGYTF.

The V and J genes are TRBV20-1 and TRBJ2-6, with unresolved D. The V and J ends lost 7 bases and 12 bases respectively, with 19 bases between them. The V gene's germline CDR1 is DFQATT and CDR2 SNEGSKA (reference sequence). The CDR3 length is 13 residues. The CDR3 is CSVLGGRSGVLTF. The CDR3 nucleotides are TGCAGTGTTCTGGGTGGAAGGTCCGGCGTCCTGACTTTC.

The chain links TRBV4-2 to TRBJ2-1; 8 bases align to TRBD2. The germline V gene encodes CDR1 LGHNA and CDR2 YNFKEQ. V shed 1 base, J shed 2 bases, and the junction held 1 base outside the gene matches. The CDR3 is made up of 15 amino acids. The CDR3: CASSQAGGAYNEQFF. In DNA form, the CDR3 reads TGTGCCAGCAGCCAAGCGGGAGGGGCCTACAATGAGCAGTTCTTC.

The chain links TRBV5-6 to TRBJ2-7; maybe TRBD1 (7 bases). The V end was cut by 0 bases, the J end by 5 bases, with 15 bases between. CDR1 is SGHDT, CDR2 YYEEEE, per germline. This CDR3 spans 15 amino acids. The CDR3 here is CASSLGQGGIHEQYV. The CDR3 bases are TGTGCCAGCAGCTTGGGTCAGGGGGGAATCCACGAGCAGTACGTC.

The CDR3 nucleotides are TGTGCCACCAGCAGAGATACCTCGGGTGAAAAACTGTTTTTT. This translates into CATSRDTSGEKLFF. V gene TRBV15 combines with J gene TRBJ1-4; D is unclear. Germline CDR1 reads LNHNV; CDR2 reads YYDKDF (reference sequence). With 0 bases removed from V and 7 bases from J, the gap between germline ends came to 9 bases. The CDR3 has 14 amino acids.

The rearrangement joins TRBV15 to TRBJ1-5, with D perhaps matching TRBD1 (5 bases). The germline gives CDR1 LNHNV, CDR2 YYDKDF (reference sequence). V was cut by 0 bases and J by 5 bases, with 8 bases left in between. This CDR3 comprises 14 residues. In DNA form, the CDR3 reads TGTGCCACCAGCAGAGATCGCAGGGATCAGCCCCAGCATTTT. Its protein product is CATSRDRRDQPQHF.

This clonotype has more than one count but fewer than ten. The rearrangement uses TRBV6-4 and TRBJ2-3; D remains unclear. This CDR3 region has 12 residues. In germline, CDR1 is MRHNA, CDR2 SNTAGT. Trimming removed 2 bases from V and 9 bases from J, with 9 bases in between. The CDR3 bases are TGTGCCAGCAGTGACAGGGTGGGAACGCAGTATTTT. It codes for CASSDRVGTQYF.

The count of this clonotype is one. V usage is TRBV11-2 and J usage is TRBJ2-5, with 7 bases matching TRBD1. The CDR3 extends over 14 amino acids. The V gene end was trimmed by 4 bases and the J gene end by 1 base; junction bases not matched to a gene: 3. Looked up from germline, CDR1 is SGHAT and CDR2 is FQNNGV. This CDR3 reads CASSWGTVQETQYF. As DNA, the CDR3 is TGTGCCAGCAGCTGGGGGACAGTCCAAGAGACCCAGTACTTC.